This TCR beta chain was sequenced in a study of cytotoxic CD8 clonotypes in ibrutinib-treated CLL. About the study: Response samples were obtained once patients had received a median around 12 months of treatment, range 6 to 36.

The protocol was immunoSEQ multiplex PCR, while the TCRdb copy is restricted to in-frame clones and leaves out a portion. This sample has some 150,000 clones; around 77% occur once, and the top ten carry approximately 27%. Trimming removed 8 bases at V and 2 bases at J, with 7 bases between. This CDR3 contains 11 residues. The germline V gene has CDR1 SNHLY and CDR2 FYNNEI. The study's findings and limits: Ibrutinib response saw clonality rise, and progression saw it return toward baseline.

With respect to this clone: Its antigen is undetermined.

The V gene is TRBV2, the J gene TRBJ2-7; D unclear. This sequence originates from a human donor with chronic lymphocytic leukemia. The sample was PBMCs, taken after 12 months of ibrutinib treatment. The CDR3 DNA follows: TGTGCCAGCGTCACAGCCTACGAGCAGTACTTC. Amino acids: CASVTAYEQYF.